A single sample is the source of the 5 T cell receptor beta chains below, sequenced in a study of beta chain features in type 1 diabetes. What was sequenced were expressed TCRB transcripts, since all of the isolated RNA had been reverse transcribed. Produced via immunoSEQ multiplex PCR; TCRdb's table is partial and in-frame only. Here the sample spans a few hundred thousand clones, 25% to 35% being singletons. The specimen was naive CD4+ T cells from blood. The receptors were gathered from a man aged 18 to 30 in good health.

This clone has just a few counts. The sample contains more than one DNA sequence encoding this CDR3. The DNA of the CDR3 is TGTGCCAGCTCACCTTCTGGGGCCAACGTCCTGACTTTC. Translated, it gives CASSPSGANVLTF. V and J are TRBV18 and TRBJ2-6; D remains ambiguous. Trimming removed 3 bases from V and 1 base from J, with 1 base in between. This CDR3 contains 13 residues. Germline lookup yields CDR1 KGHSH and CDR2 LQKENI.

This sequence joins TRBV5-1 and TRBJ2-6; D not resolved. The CDR3 runs to 15 residues. V lost 2 bases and J 1 base, leaving 7 bases between the germline ends. CDR1 and CDR2 from the germline V gene are SGHRS and YFSETQ. The CDR3 loop reads CASSLQHSGANVLTF. The CDR3 DNA sequence: TGCGCCAGCAGCTTACAACATTCTGGGGCCAACGTCCTGACTTTC.

This clone showed up just once. This chain's CDR3 is CASSWGLAADTQYF. CDR3 nucleotides: TGTGCCAGCAGCTGGGGACTAGCGGCAGATACGCAGTATTTT. The rearrangement uses TRBV7-9 and TRBJ2-3, with 11 bases fitting TRBD2. The CDR3 totals 14 residues. CDR1 is SEHNR and CDR2 is FQNEAQ in the germline V gene (reference sequence). V lost 4 bases, J lost 4 bases, and 1 base stayed unmatched.

The sample holds a few counts of this clone. V is TRBV30 and J is TRBJ2-1; D gene ambiguous. CDR1 is GTSNPN, CDR2 SVGIG, per germline (reference sequence). The CDR3 is made up of 14 amino acids. With 3 bases removed from V and 0 bases from J, the gap between germline ends came to 9 bases. CDR3 protein: CAWRSRSSYNEQFF. In DNA form, the CDR3 reads TGTGCCTGGAGGAGCAGGAGCTCCTACAATGAGCAGTTCTTC.

The chain carries TRBV19 and TRBJ2-7; no definite D call. The V end lost 3 bases, the J end lost 6 bases, and 9 bases lay between the germline ends. There are 12 residues in the CDR3. Germline-derived CDR1 and CDR2 are LNHDA and SQIVND (reference sequence). Here the CDR3 reads CASSIGIAEQYF. CDR3 sequence (DNA): TGTGCCAGTAGTATCGGCATTGCCGAGCAGTACTTC.